This T cell receptor (beta chain) was retrieved from a study of control samples from healthy donors and cancer patients. The CDR3 has 14 residues. Germline V gene data show CDR1 as LNHDA and CDR2 as SQIVND (reference sequence). V shed 3 bases and J shed 1 base, with 7 bases lying between them. Assay used: immunoSEQ multiplex PCR; TCRdb lists only in-frame clones, some missing. The table shows some 200,000 clones, with about 95% occurring only once. The chain has TRBV19 and TRBJ1-5; no reliable D call. The sequenced sample consisted of blood. The source of this sequence is a man aged 50 or older in good health. This chain's CDR3 is CASSIGKSNQPQHF. CDR3 DNA: TGTGCCAGTAGTATCGGCAAGAGCAATCAGCCCCAGCATTTT. The full variable domain, completed using reference TRBV19 and TRBJ1-5, is DGGITQSPKYLFRKEGQNVTLSCEQNLNHDAMYWYRQDPGQGLRLIYYSQIVNDFQKGDIAEGYSVSREKKESFPLTVTSAQKNPTAFYLCASSIGKSNQPQHFGDGTRLSIL.